Listed below are T cell receptor beta chains from one sample, sequenced in a study of T cell responses to AZD1222 COVID-19 vaccine. Data came from immunoSEQ multiplex PCR; TCRdb stores just in-frame clones and leaves some out. The sample consists of approximately 200,000 clones, 85% to 95% of them appearing once. The sequencing here drew on peripheral blood, taken on day 0 of AZD1222 vaccination. These receptors were collected from an adult in good health. CDR3s include the opening cysteine and the closing phenylalanine or tryptophan. A D gene is named only where the DNA matches it firmly. Size is omitted from some rows. Given values are once, few, many or a class for expanded clones.

cdr3_nt	cdr3_aa	j_call	clone_size	d_call	cdr3_length	v_call
TGTGCCATCAACCGAGGACTAGCGGGAATGGATGAGCAGTTCTTC	CAINRGLAGMDEQFF	TRBJ2-1	.	TRBD2	15	TRBV10-3
TGCAGCGTTGTCGGCAGGAACTCAGATACGCAGTATTTT	CSVVGRNSDTQYF	TRBJ2-3	.	.	13	TRBV29-1
TGTGCCAGTAGTAAGACAGGGGTTGGTTCACCCCTCCACTTT	CASSKTGVGSPLHF	TRBJ1-6	.	TRBD1	14	TRBV19
TGCGCCAGCAGCCAAGCCCGGAGTGAGACAGGCTACTATGGCTACACCTTC	CASSQARSETGYYGYTF	TRBJ1-2	.	.	17	TRBV4-3
TGTGCCAGCAGCTTAAATATCCCGAGGACCGGGGAGCTGTTTTTT	CASSLNIPRTGELFF	TRBJ2-2	.	.	15	TRBV7-2
TGTGCCAGCAGCTTATTGGGGACAGCTCAAGAGACCCAGTACTTC	CASSLLGTAQETQYF	TRBJ2-5	.	TRBD1	15	TRBV7-2
TGTGCCAGCAGCAGCACAGGGACCTACGAGCAGTACTTC	CASSSTGTYEQYF	TRBJ2-7	.	.	13	TRBV5-5
TGTGCCAGCAGAGGACAGGGTGGGCAGCCCCAGCATTTT	CASRGQGGQPQHF	TRBJ1-5	.	TRBD1	13	TRBV2
TGTGCCAGCGGTCGGGGCTCCTACGAGCAGTACTTC	CASGRGSYEQYF	TRBJ2-7	.	.	12	TRBV27
TGTGCCAGCAGCTTACAGGGGGCTGGCACCGGGGAGCTGTTTTTT	CASSLQGAGTGELFF	TRBJ2-2	.	TRBD1	15	TRBV5-6
TGTGCCTGGAGTGTCGGTTCAGGGGGCAAAAAACTGTTTTTT	CAWSVGSGGKKLFF	TRBJ1-4	.	TRBD1	14	TRBV30
TGTGCCAGCAGTAAAAATATGGACAGGGTTTCGGGTCAGCCCCAGCATTTT	CASSKNMDRVSGQPQHF	TRBJ1-5	.	TRBD1	17	TRBV27
TGTGCCACACGATCGAGCTCCTACAATGAGCAGTTCTTC	CATRSSSYNEQFF	TRBJ2-1	.	.	13	TRBV19
TGTGCCAGCAGTGGGGAGTCCGACAATGAGCAGTTCTTC	CASSGESDNEQFF	TRBJ2-1	.	.	13	TRBV27
TGTGCCAGCAGTTTATCCCCAGCCAGGGGCATTCAGTACTTC	CASSLSPARGIQYF	TRBJ2-4	.	.	14	TRBV27
TGTGCCAGCAGCGCTTACTCAAGGAGGGACAGGGCCTTCCCTGGGCGCAATCAGCCCCAGCATTTT	CASSAYSRRDRAFPGRNQPQHF	TRBJ1-5	.	TRBD1	22	TRBV9
TGTGCCAGCAGTTATGGGGGTTATGGCTACACCTTC	CASSYGGYGYTF	TRBJ1-2	.	.	12	TRBV6-2/TRBV6-3
TGTGCCTGGAGTCCCGAGAGTGGCTTAGGGGCTTTCTTT	CAWSPESGLGAFF	TRBJ1-1	.	.	13	TRBV30
TGTGCCAGCAGCTTAGTCAGGGCCGGGGCGGCCTACAATGAGCAGTTCTTC	CASSLVRAGAAYNEQFF	TRBJ2-1	.	.	17	TRBV7-2
TGTGCCAGCAGTTTGGGCCCGTTGGGTCAGCCCCAGCATTTT	CASSLGPLGQPQHF	TRBJ1-5	.	.	14	TRBV27
TGTGCCGCCAAAAGGACAGTGAACTCGGTCGAAGCTTTCTTT	CAAKRTVNSVEAFF	TRBJ1-1	.	.	14	TRBV15
TGTGCCAGCAGCCCCGGGAGAGGCACAGATACGCAGTATTTT	CASSPGRGTDTQYF	TRBJ2-3	.	.	14	TRBV11-3
TGTGCCAGCAGCAAAGGTGAACAGTATAGCAATCAGCCCCAGCATTTT	CASSKGEQYSNQPQHF	TRBJ1-5	.	.	16	TRBV21-1
TGTGCCAGCAGCCGACCGGGACAGGGGAAGTTCAATCAGCCCCAGCATTTT	CASSRPGQGKFNQPQHF	TRBJ1-5	.	TRBD1	17	TRBV7-8
TGCGCCAGCAGCCTCACAGACAGGGCCTACGAGCAGTACTTC	CASSLTDRAYEQYF	TRBJ2-7	.	TRBD1	14	TRBV4-3
TGCGCCAGCAGCTTGGCTGGGGAAGATGTCACTGAAGCTTTCTTT	CASSLAGEDVTEAFF	TRBJ1-1	.	.	15	TRBV5-1
TGTGCCAGCAGTTTTAACAGGGGGCTCGGGACCCAGTACTTC	CASSFNRGLGTQYF	TRBJ2-5	.	TRBD1	14	TRBV27
TGTGCCAGTAGTATAGCCCTCGCGGGTGTAAATGAGCAGTTCTTC	CASSIALAGVNEQFF	TRBJ2-1	.	.	15	TRBV19
TGTGCCAGCAGCTCGGGACAGGAGCGAACGGAAGAGACCCAGTACTTC	CASSSGQERTEETQYF	TRBJ2-5	.	TRBD1	16	TRBV7-6
TGTGCCAGCAGCTTGGGTGCCGGGACAGGTTCTTACGAGCAGTACTTC	CASSLGAGTGSYEQYF	TRBJ2-7	.	TRBD1	16	TRBV5-6
TGTGCCAGCAGTTTAATGACTAGCGGAGCCCTGTACAATGAGCAGTTCTTC	CASSLMTSGALYNEQFF	TRBJ2-1	.	TRBD2	17	TRBV27
TGTGCCATCAGCGCACCCACCGACGGCTACACCTTC	CAISAPTDGYTF	TRBJ1-2	.	.	12	TRBV10-3
TGCGCCAGCAGCCAAGAAGGCCCCGGATGGGTGAACACTGAAGCTTTCTTT	CASSQEGPGWVNTEAFF	TRBJ1-1	.	.	17	TRBV4-3
TGCGCCAGCAGCCAAGACAGCATTAGCTCCTACGAGCAGTACTTC	CASSQDSISSYEQYF	TRBJ2-7	.	.	15	TRBV4-3
TGTGCCAGCAGCTTAGTTCTGACAGGAGCTTTTACTAATGAAAAACTGTTTTTT	CASSLVLTGAFTNEKLFF	TRBJ1-4	.	.	18	TRBV7-9
TGTGCCAGCGGACTATCATACGAGCAGTACTTC	CASGLSYEQYF	TRBJ2-7	.	.	11	TRBV2
TGTGCCAGTAGCAGCCAAGCCCTCAGGGGTTCACCCCTCCACTTT	CASSSQALRGSPLHF	TRBJ1-6	.	.	15	TRBV19
TGCGCCAGCAGAGAGGGGGAGCGGGGCAATGAGCAGTTCTTC	CASREGERGNEQFF	TRBJ2-1	.	.	14	TRBV5-1
TGTGCCAGCGGCTTCCGGAAAAAAACTTTGTTCGAGCAGTACTTC	CASGFRKKTLFEQYF	TRBJ2-7	.	.	15	TRBV11-3
TGCGCCAGCAGCTTTCGGTCGGGGACTGAAGCTTTCTTT	CASSFRSGTEAFF	TRBJ1-1	few	.	13	TRBV5-1
TGTGCCAGTAGTTCCGGAGTAGATCGCTACACCTTC	CASSSGVDRYTF	TRBJ1-2	.	.	12	TRBV19
TGCGCCAGCAGATTGACTAGCGCTAGCACAGATACGCAGTATTTT	CASRLTSASTDTQYF	TRBJ2-3	.	TRBD2	15	TRBV10-2